Listed below are T cell receptor beta chains from one sample, sequenced in a study of T cells after yellow fever vaccination. One entry per CDR3 protein, called by TCRdb with MiXCR from the 5' RACE reads. The sample shows hundreds of thousands of distinct CDR3 sequences, about a fifth of them seen only once. The specimen was PBMCs, collected 15 days after the yellow fever booster vaccination. These TCRs come from a man aged 30 to 45 who received the YFV17D yellow fever vaccine. Both conserved end residues are part of each CDR3. A D gene is named only where the DNA matches it firmly. The size field is filled for only some rows; it gives once, few, many or a size class.

clone_size,j_call,cdr3_length,d_call,v_call,cdr3_nt,cdr3_aa
few,TRBJ2-7,14,TRBD1,TRBV4-3,TGCGCCAGCAGCCTCCTGACAGGGGACTACGAGCAGTACTTC,CASSLLTGDYEQYF
few,TRBJ2-2,14,.,TRBV5-5,TGTGCCAGCAGCTTTTTCTTAACCACCGGGGAGCTGTTTTTT,CASSFFLTTGELFF
.,TRBJ2-7,16,.,TRBV13,TGTGCCAGCAGCTACGAGACCCGTGGCGCAGATTACGAGCAGTACTTC,CASSYETRGADYEQYF
few,TRBJ1-5,14,.,TRBV7-6,TGTGCCAGCAGCATAGCACCTACTAATCAGCCCCAGCATTTT,CASSIAPTNQPQHF
few,TRBJ2-7,16,TRBD2,TRBV27,TGTGCCAGCAGTTTAATCGGCGGGAGGACCCTTTACGAGCAGTACTTC,CASSLIGGRTLYEQYF
few,TRBJ2-1,13,TRBD1,TRBV12-3/TRBV12-4,TGTGCCAGCAGTTTAGACAGGGGGCCTGAGCAGTTCTTC,CASSLDRGPEQFF
.,TRBJ2-7,16,TRBD2,TRBV19,TGTGCCAGTAGTATTTCAGCGGGAGTTCATTTAGACGAGCAGTACTTC,CASSISAGVHLDEQYF
few,TRBJ2-2,14,.,TRBV5-1,TGCGCCAGCAGCTCCTCCAAGGGCACCGGGGAGCTGTTTTTT,CASSSSKGTGELFF
.,TRBJ1-2,13,.,TRBV10-3,TGTGCCACCGGAGCGGGCTCTAACTATGGCTACACCTTC,CATGAGSNYGYTF
.,TRBJ1-6,14,.,TRBV12-3/TRBV12-4,TGTGCCAGCAACCAACGGGAGCCGGGTTCACCCCTCCACTTT,CASNQREPGSPLHF
few,TRBJ1-1,14,.,TRBV20-1,TGCAGTGCTATGAGCGGCGGGGCAGGCACTGAAGCTTTCTTT,CSAMSGGAGTEAFF
.,TRBJ2-1,16,TRBD2,TRBV7-6,TGTGCCAGCAGCTTAGTTGGGCGGACTAGCGGGAATGAGCAGTTCTTC,CASSLVGRTSGNEQFF
.,TRBJ2-7,13,.,TRBV9,TGTGCCAGCAGCGTAGGTCCCACCAACGAGCAGTACTTC,CASSVGPTNEQYF
.,TRBJ2-1,14,.,TRBV28,TGTGCCAGCCGAAGCGGGACACAGTACAATGAGCAGTTCTTC,CASRSGTQYNEQFF
.,TRBJ2-2,11,.,TRBV12-3/TRBV12-4,TGTGCCAGCATGGGCACCGGGGAGCTGTTTTTT,CASMGTGELFF
.,TRBJ1-2,14,.,TRBV20-1,TGCAGTGCTAGGGACCCGGCCGAGGGGTATGGCTACACCTTC,CSARDPAEGYGYTF
.,TRBJ2-1,16,TRBD2,TRBV7-2,TGTGCCAGCAGGCGGGGGTCTAGGGACTCCTACAATGAGCAGTTCTTC,CASRRGSRDSYNEQFF
.,TRBJ1-1,12,.,TRBV5-6,TGTGCCAGCAGCTTGTTTTTCACTGAAGCTTTCTTT,CASSLFFTEAFF
.,TRBJ2-5,16,TRBD2,TRBV20-1,TGCAGTGGCGACTCCGGGACTAGCGGGAGGCGCGAGACCCAGTACTTC,CSGDSGTSGRRETQYF
few,TRBJ2-7,15,.,TRBV10-2,TGCGCCAGCAGTGAGTCGGGGGGTTTAACCTACGAGCAGTACTTC,CASSESGGLTYEQYF
.,TRBJ2-7,14,TRBD2,TRBV5-1,TGCGCCAGCAGCTTAACCGGCGGGAGGGCGATGAAGTACTTC,CASSLTGGRAMKYF
many,TRBJ2-7,11,.,TRBV12-3/TRBV12-4,TGTGCCAGCAGCTTCGGGTACGAGCAGTACTTC,CASSFGYEQYF
.,TRBJ2-2,15,TRBD1,TRBV24-1,TGTGCCACCAGTGATCCAGGACAGGGCACCGGGGAGCTGTTTTTT,CATSDPGQGTGELFF
.,TRBJ1-2,12,.,TRBV7-2,TGTGCCAGCAGCTTAGTAGGGATGGGCTACACCTTC,CASSLVGMGYTF
.,TRBJ2-3,16,TRBD1,TRBV24-1,TGTGCCACCAGCGAAGAAGGGGGCAGCGGCACAGATACGCAGTATTTT,CATSEEGGSGTDTQYF
.,TRBJ2-2,17,TRBD2,TRBV27,TGTGCCAGCAGTTTCCCGCCCCTAGCGGGATACGCCGGGGAGCTGTTTTTT,CASSFPPLAGYAGELFF
few,TRBJ2-3,15,.,TRBV28,TGTGCCAGCAGTTCCCCCGCCGCAACATCTCATACGCAGTATTTT,CASSSPAATSHTQYF
.,TRBJ2-3,15,.,TRBV7-2,TGTGCCAGCAGCTTAGGGGGCGGAGGCACAGATACGCAGTATTTT,CASSLGGGGTDTQYF
.,TRBJ1-4,13,.,TRBV12-3/TRBV12-4,TGTGCCAGCAGTTTACAGGCTAATGAAAAACTGTTTTTT,CASSLQANEKLFF
.,TRBJ2-3,16,TRBD2,TRBV20-1,TGCAGTGCTGTTCCGGGACTAGCGGGGTACGTCGATACGCAGTATTTT,CSAVPGLAGYVDTQYF
many,TRBJ1-5,14,TRBD1,TRBV25-1,TGTGCCAGCAGGGAGACAGGGCTAAATCAGCCCCAGCATTTT,CASRETGLNQPQHF
.,TRBJ2-1,13,.,TRBV7-2,TGTGCCAGCAGCTCTAGGGTATCCCCTGAGCAGTTCTTC,CASSSRVSPEQFF
once,TRBJ2-5,14,.,TRBV18,TGTGCCAGCTCACCAGCGGGATCGGAGGAGACCCAGTACTTC,CASSPAGSEETQYF
.,TRBJ1-3,14,.,TRBV12-3/TRBV12-4,TGTGCCAGCAGGAACCGGGCCACGCGAAACACCATATATTTT,CASRNRATRNTIYF
few,TRBJ2-7,15,.,TRBV28,TGTGCCAGCAGTCCCCAGGTCAGCGGGCCCTACGAGCAGTACTTC,CASSPQVSGPYEQYF
few,TRBJ2-5,13,.,TRBV6-5,TGTGCCAGCAGTTACTCGGAGGGAGAGACCCAGTACTTC,CASSYSEGETQYF
.,TRBJ2-1,13,.,TRBV4-3,TGCGCCAGCAGCCAAGATCTGAGTTCTGTGCAGTTCTTC,CASSQDLSSVQFF
.,TRBJ2-3,15,TRBD2,TRBV9,TGTGCCAGCAGCGTAGGCGGGGGGAGCACAGATACGCAGTATTTT,CASSVGGGSTDTQYF
.,TRBJ2-5,16,TRBD2,TRBV12-3/TRBV12-4,TGTGCCAGCAGTACTACCGGGACTAGCGGGAAGGGGACCCAGTACTTC,CASSTTGTSGKGTQYF
.,TRBJ2-2,16,TRBD2,TRBV29-1,TGCAGCGTCCCAGGACTAGCGGGCATGAACACCGGGGAGCTGTTTTTT,CSVPGLAGMNTGELFF
.,TRBJ2-5,16,TRBD1,TRBV7-6,TGTGCCAGCAGCTCCGGGACAGGGTGGTTCCAAGAGACCCAGTACTTC,CASSSGTGWFQETQYF
few,TRBJ2-7,11,.,TRBV20-1,TGCAGTGCGGGGGACTTCTACGAGCAGTACTTC,CSAGDFYEQYF
few,TRBJ2-3,13,.,TRBV5-1,TGCGCCAGCAGCTCAGGGACCTCCGATACGCAGTATTTT,CASSSGTSDTQYF
.,TRBJ1-2,15,.,TRBV15,TGTGCCACCAGCCACCGGTCCGTCCTGGAGGTTTACCACACCTTC,CATSHRSVLEVYHTF
many,TRBJ2-7,13,TRBD2,TRBV7-8,TGTGCCAGCAGCACTAGCGGCTCCTACGAGCAGTACTTC,CASSTSGSYEQYF
.,TRBJ2-7,15,TRBD2,TRBV2,TGTGCCAGCAGTGAAGGACTAGCGGACGCCTTAGAGCAGTACTTC,CASSEGLADALEQYF